This T cell receptor (beta chain) was retrieved from a study of blood T cell repertoires in COVID-19. Original analysis: Amplification with reference gene primers provided the estimates of nucleated cell counts. Here immunoSEQ multiplex PCR was the method, and the copy in TCRdb shows in-frame clones only, minus some. The V and J calls and clone size were taken over from that table, and D and trimming were inferred from the DNA. Here the sample spans approximately 240,000 clones, roughly 90% being singletons. This clone has ten or more counts. J was trimmed by 5 bases and V by 4 bases; bases with no gene match: 9. This CDR3 spans 14 amino acids. Germline CDR1 SGHNT, CDR2 YYREEE (reference sequence).

Sequencing was done on a sample of peripheral blood. The TCR sequence derives from a woman aged 40 to 55 who had recovered from COVID-19. This chain connects TRBV5-4 to TRBJ2-7; 7 bases map to TRBD2. Here the CDR3 reads CASSRPGTNNEQYF. The CDR3, as DNA: TGTGCCAGCAGCCGCCCGGGGACTAATAACGAGCAGTACTTC.